A single sample gave rise to the 28 T cell receptor beta chains below, sequenced in a study of cytomegalovirus exposure and HLA in healthy donors. PCR primers comprised 60 Vbeta and 13 Jbeta primers. TCRdb's table, derived via immunoSEQ multiplex PCR, lists solely in-frame clones and lacks some. The sample contains over 150,000 clones, approximately 75% of which appear only once. The sample comprised PBMCs. These receptors were collected from a man aged 30 to 39 in good health and CMV-seropositive.

The chain uses TRBV6-5 and TRBJ1-6; no clear D gene. The CDR3 totals 16 residues. From germline, CDR1 is MNHEY and CDR2 SVGAGI. Trimming removed 3 bases from V and 0 bases from J, with 9 bases in between. Here the CDR3 DNA reads TGTGCCAGCAGTTATTGGGCGAGCTCCTATAATTCACCCCTCCACTTT. Its translation is CASSYWASSYNSPLHF.

The chain combines TRBV11-2 with TRBJ2-1; 14 bases line up with TRBD2. The CDR3 extends over 17 amino acids. Per the germline V gene, CDR1 is SGHAT and CDR2 is FQNNGV. The V gene end was trimmed by 4 bases and the J gene end by 2 bases; junction bases not matched to a gene: 4. The CDR3 DNA reads as TGTGCCAGCAGCTCGGGACTAGCGGGGGTAACCTACAATGAGCAGTTCTTC. Residues: CASSSGLAGVTYNEQFF.

V and J are TRBV20-1 and TRBJ2-1; a possible D gene is TRBD2 (6 bases). Germline V gene data show CDR1 as DFQATT and CDR2 as SNEGSKA (reference sequence). The CDR3 totals 11 residues. CDR3 in amino acids: CIAAGNNEQFF. CDR3 DNA: TGCATAGCGGCAGGGAACAATGAGCAGTTCTTC.

About this clone: With a far larger clone one base away, a read error is the likely cause. This sample includes further DNA sequences coding for the same CDR3. The rearrangement joins TRBV5-4 to TRBJ1-2; a possible D gene is TRBD1 (6 bases). Germline CDR1 SGHNT, CDR2 YYREEE (reference sequence). The CDR3 has 12 residues. V was clipped by 4 bases and J by 8 bases, with 12 bases between them. The CDR3 coding sequence is TGTGCCAGCAGCGAGGGGGGGCGAGGCTACACCTTC. Translating it yields CASSEGGRGYTF.

The chain recombines TRBV7-2 with TRBJ2-2, with D tentatively TRBD1 (5 bases). Trimming took off 5 bases at V and 4 bases at J, with 20 bases between the two ends. The germline gives CDR1 SGHTA, CDR2 FQGNSA. The CDR3 sequence is 17 residues long. This CDR3 reads CASSKQAPPRGTGELFF. CDR3 coding DNA: TGTGCCAGCAGCAAACAGGCCCCTCCTAGGGGCACCGGGGAGCTGTTTTTT.

V usage is TRBV7-9 and J usage is TRBJ1-1; D possibly corresponds to TRBD1 (5 bases). Trimming took 5 bases from V and 0 from J, leaving 13 bases between them. The CDR3 is 15 amino acids. Per the germline V gene, CDR1 is SEHNR and CDR2 is FQNEAQ (reference sequence). The CDR3 DNA sequence: TGTGCCAGCAGCCACAGTGGGGCGTTGAACACTGAAGCTTTCTTT. This encodes CASSHSGALNTEAFF.

The chain employs TRBV28 and TRBJ1-4, with 11 positions matching TRBD1. CDR1 is MDHEN, CDR2 SYDVKM, per germline. CDR3 size: 15 residues. The J segment lost 9 bases and the V segment lost 3 bases, leaving 6 bases of the junction unmatched. The CDR3 DNA follows: TGTGCCAGCAGTTTCCCGGACAGGGGGCTTAAAAAACTGTTTTTT. This gives the protein CASSFPDRGLKKLFF. Filled out from reference TRBV28 and TRBJ1-4, the complete variable domain reads DVKVTQSSRYLVKRTGEKVFLECVQDMDHENMFWYRQDPGLGLRLIYFSYDVKMKEKGDIPEGYSVSREKKERFSLILESASTNQTSMYLCASSFPDRGLKKLFFGSGTQLSVL.

This clone has a single count. The chain combines TRBV7-2 with TRBJ2-1; D ambiguous. The CDR3 is 14 amino acids. Trimming pared 4 bases from V and 3 bases from J, leaving 10 bases between. Germline V gene lookup returns CDR1 SGHTA and CDR2 FQGNSA. CDR3 nucleotide sequence: TGTGCCAGCAGCTACAAAGACTTCTACAATGAGCAGTTCTTC. This sequence encodes CASSYKDFYNEQFF.

This chain links TRBV7-9 with TRBJ2-5; the D is unclear. Germline CDR1 is SEHNR and CDR2 is FQNEAQ (reference sequence). The CDR3 extends over 15 amino acids. The V end was cut by 3 bases, the J end by 5 bases, with 16 bases between. CDR3: CASSLLPRAKETQYF. The CDR3 region has the DNA TGTGCCAGCAGCTTGCTGCCGAGAGCCAAGGAGACCCAGTACTTC.

The chain joins TRBV18 to TRBJ2-5; 8 bases agree with TRBD2. CDR3 size: 13 residues. J lost 4 bases, V lost 8 bases, and 6 bases had no gene match. Germline values: CDR1 KGHSH, CDR2 LQKENI. The CDR3 spells CASHARGAETQYF. As DNA, the CDR3 is TGTGCCAGCCACGCGCGGGGGGCAGAGACCCAGTACTTC.

This sequence joins TRBV10-3 and TRBJ1-1; TRBD1 matches 11 bases. CDR3 size: 16 residues. J was trimmed by 5 bases and V by 4 bases; bases with no gene match: 9. Germline V lookup: CDR1 ENHRY, CDR2 SYGVKD. The CDR3: CAISALGQGAGTEAFF. CDR3 in DNA: TGTGCCATCAGTGCCCTTGGACAGGGGGCGGGTACTGAAGCTTTCTTT.

The chain uses TRBV7-6 and TRBJ1-1; 11 bases fit TRBD1. The germline V gene has CDR1 SGHVS and CDR2 FNYEAQ. CDR3 length equals 14 residues. The V segment lost 5 bases and the J segment 4 bases; nucleotides outside the gene matches: 3. CDR3 DNA: TGTGCCAGCAGCCCGGGACAGGGGGGCACTGAAGCTTTCTTT. It codes for CASSPGQGGTEAFF.

The chain has TRBV10-3 and TRBJ1-2; TRBD1 matches 7 bases. J gave up 4 bases and V 0 bases, and 5 bases lay outside the gene matches. The germline V gene has CDR1 ENHRY and CDR2 SYGVKD. The CDR3 extends over 15 amino acids. Here the CDR3 DNA reads TGTGCCATCAGTGAGTCTACAGGGGCTGGCTATGGCTACACCTTC. This codes for CAISESTGAGYGYTF.

This clone has just a few counts. This chain joins TRBV14 and TRBJ2-7; the match to TRBD2 covers 9 bases. Germline lookup yields CDR1 SGHDN and CDR2 FVKESK. V lost 4 bases, J lost 2 bases, and 0 bases stayed unmatched. The CDR3 is made up of 13 amino acids. The CDR3 spells CASSLAGAYEQYF. The DNA of the CDR3 is TGTGCCAGCAGCCTAGCGGGGGCCTACGAGCAGTACTTC.

CDR3 sequence: CATRGGTHSYEQYF. CDR3 in DNA: TGTGCCACCAGGGGCGGGACCCACTCCTACGAGCAGTACTTC. The chain couples TRBV28 to TRBJ2-7; perhaps D is TRBD1 or TRBD2 (6 bases each). Germline loops: CDR1 MDHEN, CDR2 SYDVKM. Trimming removed 10 bases at V and 0 bases at J, with 16 bases between. This CDR3 is 14 amino acids long.

Worth noting for this clone: An end of the junction does not agree with germline; a read error may underlie this. The J gene is TRBJ2-7, the V gene TRBV4-3; tentative D call: TRBD2 (5 bases). The CDR3 sequence is 15 residues long. Per germline, CDR1 LGHNA and CDR2 YSLEER. CDR3 region: CASSQSGSGISEQHF. In DNA, the CDR3 is TGCGCCAGCAGCCAGTCGGGATCGGGGATCTCCGAGCAGCACTTC.

The gene calls are TRBV13 and TRBJ1-6; no firm D call. This CDR3 is built from 14 residues. CDR1 is PRHDT and CDR2 is FYEKMQ in the germline V gene (reference sequence). V lost 0 bases and J lost 6, with 6 bases in between. The CDR3 DNA follows: TGTGCCAGCAGCTTAGGTGTCGGTAATTCACCCCTCCACTTT. Translated, it gives CASSLGVGNSPLHF.

The chain is built from TRBV19 and TRBJ1-1, with D hard to call. The CDR3 totals 15 residues. Germline V gene sequence: CDR1 LNHDA, CDR2 SQIVND (reference sequence). V was clipped by 9 bases and J by 1 base, with 18 bases between them. Here the CDR3 DNA reads TGTGCCAGCCACTTATTTCCCCGACAGAACACTGAAGCTTTCTTT. Amino acid sequence: CASHLFPRQNTEAFF.

CDR3 DNA: TGTGCCAGCAGCCCACAGTTAGACAGGGGTGGGACCGGGGAGCTGTTTTTT. Translating it yields CASSPQLDRGGTGELFF. V is TRBV2 and J is TRBJ2-2; 8 nucleotides agree with TRBD1. With 6 bases clipped from V and 5 bases from J, the junction kept 14 bases outside the gene matches. This CDR3 region has 17 residues. In germline, CDR1 is SNHLY, CDR2 FYNNEI.

The chain has TRBV9 and TRBJ1-4, with 8 bases aligning to TRBD1. The germline V gene encodes CDR1 SGDLS and CDR2 YYNGEE. V dropped 1 base and J dropped 4; count of bases not matched to a gene: 3. The CDR3 covers 15 residues. The CDR3 DNA is TGTGCCAGCAGCGTATCCGGGACAGGTAATGAAAAACTGTTTTTT. Its protein is CASSVSGTGNEKLFF.

J is TRBJ2-1 and V is TRBV7-9; 12 nucleotides agree with TRBD2. Germline V gene lookup returns CDR1 SEHNR and CDR2 FQNEAQ (reference sequence). The trim removed 5 bases at V and 4 bases at J, leaving 3 bases unmatched. This CDR3 is 15 amino acids long. The CDR3 is CASSPSGRGYNEQFF. CDR3 nucleotide sequence: TGTGCCAGCAGCCCTAGCGGGAGGGGGTACAATGAGCAGTTCTTC. Drawing the rest from reference TRBV7-9 and TRBJ2-1, the complete variable domain is DTGVSQNPRHKITKRGQNVTFRCDPISEHNRLYWYRQTLGQGPEFLTYFQNEAQLEKSRLLSDRFSAERPKGSFSTLEIQRTEQGDSAMYLCASSPSGRGYNEQFFGPGTRLTVL.

CDR3 region: CASSLPAAKLRGELFF. The CDR3 DNA reads as TGTGCCAGCAGCCTCCCCGCAGCCAAATTGCGGGGGGAGCTGTTTTTT. The chain joins TRBV5-6 to TRBJ2-2; unclear D gene. The V and J ends lost 4 bases and 8 bases respectively, with 21 bases between them. CDR3 size: 16 residues. Looked up from germline, CDR1 is SGHDT and CDR2 is YYEEEE.

The V and J genes are TRBV10-3 and TRBJ2-7; D is unresolved. The CDR3 runs 11 residues. Trimming pared 6 bases from V and 6 bases from J, leaving 9 bases between. Germline CDR1 and CDR2: ENHRY and SYGVKD. The CDR3, as DNA: TGTGCCATCAGCCTAGACGGCGAGCAGTACTTC. Encoded protein: CAISLDGEQYF.

The genes are TRBV12-5 and TRBJ2-3; TRBD2 matches 7 bases. V shed 7 bases and J 3 bases; nucleotides not matched to a gene: 10. Germline V lookup: CDR1 LGHNT, CDR2 FRNRAP. The CDR3 contains 15 residues. The CDR3 sequence is CASAGGLVRTDTQYF. The CDR3 coding sequence is TGTGCTAGTGCGGGAGGACTAGTAAGGACAGATACGCAGTATTTT.

Comment on this clone: Distinct nucleotide sequences in the sample also encode this CDR3. This chain uses TRBV9 with TRBJ1-1; no clear D. V gave up 0 bases and J gave up 2 bases, with 5 bases separating them. Germline V CDR1 and CDR2: SGDLS, YYNGEE. The CDR3 totals 13 residues. Here the CDR3 reads CASSVAGNTEAFF. CDR3 bases: TGTGCCAGCAGCGTAGCGGGAAACACTGAAGCTTTCTTT.

The J gene is TRBJ1-3, the V gene TRBV18, with 7 nucleotides matching TRBD1. This CDR3 is 16 amino acids long. J gave up 0 bases and V 6 bases, and 8 bases lay outside the gene matches. Looked up from germline, CDR1 is KGHSH and CDR2 is LQKENI. The chain's CDR3 is CASSEWDSGSGNTIYF. CDR3 sequence (DNA): TGTGCCAGCTCGGAATGGGACAGCGGCTCTGGAAACACCATATATTTT.

The chain uses TRBV4-3 and TRBJ1-5; D remains ambiguous. CDR3 length: 15 residues. Germline assignment: CDR1 LGHNA and CDR2 YSLEER. The V gene lost 4 bases and the J gene lost 0 bases, with 10 bases spanning the gap. The CDR3 DNA reads as TGCGCCAGCAGCCGCACAGCTTATAGCAATCAGCCCCAGCATTTT. Protein sequence: CASSRTAYSNQPQHF.

This chain joins TRBV7-2 and TRBJ2-1; D may be TRBD1 (5 bases). V shed 4 bases and J shed 6 bases, with 13 bases lying between them. The germline gives CDR1 SGHTA, CDR2 FQGNSA. The CDR3 runs to 14 residues. CDR3 sequence reads: CASSSDRRPNEQFF. The CDR3, as DNA: TGTGCCAGCAGCTCCGACAGACGACCCAATGAGCAGTTCTTC.